A selection of T cell receptor beta chains follows, all from one sample in a study of T cells in localized non-small cell lung cancer. The data were produced by immunoSEQ multiplex PCR, yet TCRdb's version contains in-frame clones alone and is incomplete. The sample shows 25,000 to 35,000 clones, more than 75% of them seen only once. The specimen was peripheral blood, collected before any cancer treatment. The receptors come from a female donor at least 60 years old with stage III squamous cell lung carcinoma. Each CDR3 is given with its conserved first and last residue. Fields, in order: clone size, J gene, V gene, D gene, CDR3 DNA, CDR3 protein. The D gene is left open where the match is weak. Part of the rows lack a size; the others show once, few, many or a class for expanded clones.

clone_size: once
j_call: TRBJ2-1
v_call: TRBV4-1
d_call: .
cdr3_nt: TGCGCCAGCAGCCAAGGTCTTTACCAGGGTGAGCAGTTCTTC
cdr3_aa: CASSQGLYQGEQFF

clone_size: .
j_call: TRBJ1-2
v_call: TRBV28
d_call: TRBD1
cdr3_nt: TGTGCCAGCACCTCCTCCGGCAGGGGGCGGACCTTC
cdr3_aa: CASTSSGRGRTF

clone_size: .
j_call: TRBJ2-5
v_call: TRBV5-4
d_call: TRBD2
cdr3_nt: TGTGCCAGCAGCGGTGGGACTAGAGGGGTCGCGGGGGAGACCCAGTACTTC
cdr3_aa: CASSGGTRGVAGETQYF

clone_size: .
j_call: TRBJ2-7
v_call: TRBV5-1
d_call: .
cdr3_nt: TGCGCCAGCAGCTTGCCCGTTGTCCACGAGCAGTACTTC
cdr3_aa: CASSLPVVHEQYF

clone_size: once
j_call: TRBJ2-3
v_call: TRBV18
d_call: TRBD2
cdr3_nt: TGTGCCAGCTCACCCCGAGGAGCTAGCGGGGAAGATACGCAGTATTTT
cdr3_aa: CASSPRGASGEDTQYF

clone_size: few
j_call: TRBJ2-7
v_call: TRBV15
d_call: .
cdr3_nt: TGTGCCACCAGCAGAGACTTGGAGGAGGACGAGCAGTACTTC
cdr3_aa: CATSRDLEEDEQYF

clone_size: .
j_call: TRBJ1-5
v_call: TRBV28
d_call: .
cdr3_nt: TGTGCCAGCACGGAGAGTGCTATGGGGGCCCTCTGGCAGCCCCAGCATTTT
cdr3_aa: CASTESAMGALWQPQHF

clone_size: .
j_call: TRBJ2-7
v_call: TRBV7-2
d_call: .
cdr3_nt: TGTGCCAGCAGCTTAGAAGCTAGTCGAACCTACGAGCAGTACTTC
cdr3_aa: CASSLEASRTYEQYF

clone_size: .
j_call: TRBJ1-4
v_call: TRBV6-1
d_call: .
cdr3_nt: TGTGCCAGCAGCGCGTCCCGGGACACCTATGAAAAACTGTTTTTT
cdr3_aa: CASSASRDTYEKLFF

clone_size: .
j_call: TRBJ1-1
v_call: TRBV5-1
d_call: .
cdr3_nt: TGCGCCAGCAGCCCGGGTCCACAAAATGCACGTAGGTCCACTGAAGCTTTCTTT
cdr3_aa: CASSPGPQNARRSTEAFF

clone_size: .
j_call: TRBJ2-3
v_call: TRBV4-3
d_call: .
cdr3_nt: TGCGCCAGCAGCCAAGGGGGGCCAGATACGCAGTATTTT
cdr3_aa: CASSQGGPDTQYF

clone_size: .
j_call: TRBJ1-6
v_call: TRBV5-1
d_call: TRBD1
cdr3_nt: TGCGCCAGCAGCTCCGGGACAGGGGGCGATTCACCCCTCCACTTT
cdr3_aa: CASSSGTGGDSPLHF

clone_size: .
j_call: TRBJ2-5
v_call: TRBV2
d_call: TRBD1
cdr3_nt: TGTGCCAGCAGTTGGGACAGGGATGGAGAGACCCAGTACTTC
cdr3_aa: CASSWDRDGETQYF

clone_size: .
j_call: TRBJ1-5
v_call: TRBV19
d_call: TRBD1
cdr3_nt: TGTGCCAGTAGTCGGCAGGGGGCCCTGAGTCAGCCCCAGCATTTT
cdr3_aa: CASSRQGALSQPQHF

clone_size: .
j_call: TRBJ2-1
v_call: TRBV7-2
d_call: .
cdr3_nt: TGTGCCAGCAGCTTAGCCCGATCTAGCGTTGACAATGAGCAGTTCTTC
cdr3_aa: CASSLARSSVDNEQFF

clone_size: .
j_call: TRBJ1-4
v_call: TRBV7-9
d_call: TRBD1
cdr3_nt: TGTGCCGGGACCCGGACAGGGGGCGCAGAAAAACTGTTTTTT
cdr3_aa: CAGTRTGGAEKLFF

clone_size: .
j_call: TRBJ1-1
v_call: TRBV5-1
d_call: .
cdr3_nt: TGCGCCAGCAGCCCTTACGACGGAAGGGCGAACACTGAAGCTTTCTTT
cdr3_aa: CASSPYDGRANTEAFF

clone_size: .
j_call: TRBJ2-5
v_call: TRBV13
d_call: .
cdr3_nt: TGTGCCAGCAGGGAGACTGGACTTAGTCGGACCCAGTACTTC
cdr3_aa: CASRETGLSRTQYF

clone_size: few
j_call: TRBJ2-5
v_call: TRBV11-3
d_call: TRBD2
cdr3_nt: TGTGCCAGCAGTTCGGGGACTAGCGAACAAGAGACCCAGTACTTC
cdr3_aa: CASSSGTSEQETQYF

clone_size: .
j_call: TRBJ1-5
v_call: TRBV7-8
d_call: .
cdr3_nt: TGTGCCAGCAGCTCCTCCGGGGGCTGGCAGCCCCAGCATTTT
cdr3_aa: CASSSSGGWQPQHF

clone_size: .
j_call: TRBJ1-1
v_call: TRBV18
d_call: TRBD1
cdr3_nt: TGTGCCAGCTCACCACGATACACCCAGGGGGCGGGTGAAGCTTTCTTT
cdr3_aa: CASSPRYTQGAGEAFF

clone_size: .
j_call: TRBJ2-1
v_call: TRBV6-5
d_call: TRBD1
cdr3_nt: TGTGCCAGCAGCCGGGACAGGGGGAAGTTCTTC
cdr3_aa: CASSRDRGKFF

clone_size: .
j_call: TRBJ2-3
v_call: TRBV5-5
d_call: TRBD1
cdr3_nt: TGTGCCAGCAGCTTGCGACAGGGACGGGGAGATACGCAGTATTTT
cdr3_aa: CASSLRQGRGDTQYF

clone_size: .
j_call: TRBJ1-1
v_call: TRBV5-1
d_call: .
cdr3_nt: TGCGCCAGCAGCTTGGGCCGCCGGATGACTGAAGCTTTCTTT
cdr3_aa: CASSLGRRMTEAFF

clone_size: .
j_call: TRBJ2-7
v_call: TRBV30
d_call: TRBD1
cdr3_nt: TGTGCCTGGAGTATCGGACAGGGGAACGAGCAGTACTTC
cdr3_aa: CAWSIGQGNEQYF

clone_size: few
j_call: TRBJ2-2
v_call: TRBV15
d_call: .
cdr3_nt: TGTGCCACCCAGAGCAGGCCCCCGAACACCGGGGAGCTGTTTTTT
cdr3_aa: CATQSRPPNTGELFF

clone_size: .
j_call: TRBJ2-2
v_call: TRBV11-2
d_call: TRBD2
cdr3_nt: TGTGCCAGCAGGAAAAGCGGGGGAATGAACACCGGGGAGCTGTTTTTT
cdr3_aa: CASRKSGGMNTGELFF

clone_size: .
j_call: TRBJ2-2
v_call: TRBV21-1
d_call: .
cdr3_nt: TGTGCCAGCGACAAGTTCGGGGTCACCGGGGAGCTGTTTTTT
cdr3_aa: CASDKFGVTGELFF

clone_size: .
j_call: TRBJ2-7
v_call: TRBV10-1
d_call: TRBD1
cdr3_nt: TGCGCCGGAGTACGCCGGGACAGAGCCTACGAGCAGTACTTC
cdr3_aa: CAGVRRDRAYEQYF

clone_size: once
j_call: TRBJ2-1
v_call: TRBV5-1
d_call: TRBD2
cdr3_nt: TGCGCCAGCAGCTGGACTAGCGGGGGGCAAGGGGAGCAGTTCTTC
cdr3_aa: CASSWTSGGQGEQFF

clone_size: .
j_call: TRBJ1-2
v_call: TRBV28
d_call: TRBD1
cdr3_nt: TGTGCCAGTGGACAGGGGGCGGCCTATGGCTACACCTTC
cdr3_aa: CASGQGAAYGYTF

clone_size: .
j_call: TRBJ1-4
v_call: TRBV28
d_call: .
cdr3_nt: TGTGCCAGCAGGGACCTCAATGAAAAACTGTTTTTT
cdr3_aa: CASRDLNEKLFF

clone_size: .
j_call: TRBJ2-7
v_call: TRBV28
d_call: .
cdr3_nt: TGTGCCAGCAGTTCGGAAGGTCGGCACGGTGGCGAGCAGTACTTC
cdr3_aa: CASSSEGRHGGEQYF

clone_size: .
j_call: TRBJ2-3
v_call: TRBV2
d_call: .
cdr3_nt: TGTGCCAGCAGTGAAAAAGCACCAACCACAGATACGCAGTATTTT
cdr3_aa: CASSEKAPTTDTQYF

clone_size: .
j_call: TRBJ1-4
v_call: TRBV18
d_call: TRBD1
cdr3_nt: TGTGCCAGCTCACCTAGGACAGGGGAAGGAACTAATGAAAAACTGTTTTTT
cdr3_aa: CASSPRTGEGTNEKLFF

clone_size: .
j_call: TRBJ2-7
v_call: TRBV9
d_call: .
cdr3_nt: TGTGCCAGCAGCGTGGACAGTAGACTTGGCGAGCAGTACTTC
cdr3_aa: CASSVDSRLGEQYF

clone_size: .
j_call: TRBJ1-2
v_call: TRBV9
d_call: .
cdr3_nt: TGTGCCAGCAGCGTAGAGGGGCGAGGTGGCTACACCTTC
cdr3_aa: CASSVEGRGGYTF